Following are 28 T cell receptor beta chains from one sample sequenced in a study of blood T cell repertoires in COVID-19. Using immunoSEQ multiplex PCR, the repertoire was profiled, and TCRdb retains in-frame clones only, with some absent. The table lists about 140,000 clones, 88% of them singletons, with about 1.6% in the top ten. Sequencing input: peripheral blood. These TCRs come from a woman aged 55-75 years with acute or convalescent COVID-19.

The chain employs TRBV11-2 and TRBJ2-7; the D is unclear. Germline loops: CDR1 SGHAT, CDR2 FQNNGV. The CDR3 length is 12 residues. Trimming took 4 bases from V and 2 from J, leaving 6 bases between them. CDR3 DNA sequence: TGTGCCAGCAGCTCCCTTACCTACGAGCAGTACTTC. Its protein is CASSSLTYEQYF.

The rearrangement uses TRBV7-2 and TRBJ1-1; 9 nucleotides match TRBD1. This CDR3 comprises 15 residues. V was pared by 5 bases and J by 4 bases, with 8 bases of the junction left unmatched. Germline-derived CDR1 and CDR2 are SGHTA and FQGNSA. CDR3 DNA sequence: TGTGCCAGCAGCCGGGACAGGGTACCGGGCACTGAAGCTTTCTTT. It translates to CASSRDRVPGTEAFF.

This chain uses TRBV5-6 with TRBJ2-3; D may be TRBD1 (5 bases). The CDR3 spans 15 residues. Germline CDR1 reads SGHDT; CDR2 reads YYEEEE. The germline V and J ends were trimmed by 0 bases and 2 bases, with 10 bases remaining between them. The CDR3 region has the DNA TGTGCCAGCAGCTTGGAACAGGCCTTCACAGATACGCAGTATTTT. It specifies CASSLEQAFTDTQYF.

In DNA form, the CDR3 reads TGTGCCAGCAGCTTGGGGGGCGTCGGCAACACCATATATTTT. Translating gives CASSLGGVGNTIYF. The chain couples TRBV5-4 to TRBJ1-3; a possible D gene is TRBD1 (5 bases). CDR3 size: 14 residues. Trimming left V 0 bases short and J 7 bases short, with 11 bases between. Per the germline V gene, CDR1 is SGHNT and CDR2 is YYREEE (reference sequence).

This clone has a single count. This chain joins TRBV2 and TRBJ2-3; 9 bases map to TRBD2. Trimming at V came to 6 bases and at J to 4 bases, leaving 5 bases not matched to a gene. CDR1 SNHLY and CDR2 FYNNEI come from the germline V gene. The CDR3 runs 14 residues. The CDR3 coding sequence is TGTGCCAGCAGCCTAGCGGGGTTAGCAGATACGCAGTATTTT. It is translated as CASSLAGLADTQYF.

The chain couples TRBV19 to TRBJ1-6; D is unresolved. The V gene's germline CDR1 is LNHDA and CDR2 SQIVND (reference sequence). V lost 3 bases and J 0 bases, leaving 9 bases between the germline ends. The CDR3 is made up of 16 amino acids. CDR3 protein: CASSMVTSSYNSPLHF. The CDR3 coding sequence is TGTGCCAGTAGTATGGTCACGAGCTCCTATAATTCACCCCTCCACTTT.

The chain couples TRBV5-5 to TRBJ1-2; D is undetermined. The germline V gene encodes CDR1 SGHKS and CDR2 YYEKEE (reference sequence). This CDR3 has 14 residues. Between the trimmed V and J ends, which lost 4 bases and 4 bases, there was a span of 14 bases. Written as DNA, the CDR3 is TGTGCCAGCAGCCCAGACGGAGGTGGCTATGGCTACACCTTC. Amino acids: CASSPDGGGYGYTF.

This chain connects TRBV25-1 to TRBJ2-3, with 7 nucleotides matching TRBD2. Looked up from germline, CDR1 is MGHDK and CDR2 is SYGVNS. The CDR3 is 15 residues long. The V segment lost 5 bases and the J segment 2 bases; nucleotides outside the gene matches: 7. The CDR3, as DNA: TGTGCCAGCAGTTCCCAGCGGGGCCACACAGATACGCAGTATTTT. This gives the protein CASSSQRGHTDTQYF. Full variable domain (remainder filled in from reference TRBV25-1 and TRBJ2-3): EADIYQTPRYLVIGTGKKITLECSQTMGHDKMYWYQQDPGMELHLIHYSYGVNSTEKGDLSSESTVSRIRTEHFPLTLESARPSHTSQYLCASSSQRGHTDTQYFGPGTRLTVL.

This chain connects TRBV6-2 or TRBV6-3 to TRBJ2-5; the match to TRBD2 covers 7 bases. This CDR3 comprises 14 residues. Per the germline V gene, CDR1 is MNHEY and CDR2 is SVGEGT. Losses at the gene ends were 5 bases for V and 7 bases for J; bases not matched to a gene: 10. The CDR3 sequence is CASSIVKGRGTQYF. Written as DNA, the CDR3 is TGTGCCAGCAGTATTGTAAAGGGGAGGGGGACCCAGTACTTC.

This clone was detected only once. This CDR3 is CASSIKGTGSRYEQYF. The CDR3 DNA is TGTGCCAGTAGTATAAAAGGGACAGGGAGCCGCTACGAGCAGTACTTC. This chain connects TRBV19 to TRBJ2-7, with 9 bases fitting TRBD1. Germline loops: CDR1 LNHDA, CDR2 SQIVND (reference sequence). J gave up 3 bases and V 2 bases, and 8 bases lay outside the gene matches. The CDR3 loop spans 16 amino acids.

The chain couples TRBV7-6 to TRBJ1-1; TRBD1 agrees at 10 bases. CDR3 size: 15 residues. The V segment lost 5 bases and the J segment 5 bases; nucleotides outside the gene matches: 8. CDR1 is SGHVS, CDR2 FNYEAQ, per germline. In nucleotides, the CDR3 is TGTGCCAGCAGCCTACAGACAGGGGGCGTTACTGAAGCTTTCTTT. Protein product: CASSLQTGGVTEAFF.

The rearrangement uses TRBV5-8 and TRBJ2-2, with 8 nucleotides matching TRBD1. V shed 5 bases, J shed 3 bases, and the junction held 9 bases outside the gene matches. CDR1 SGHTS and CDR2 YDEGEE come from the germline V gene. The CDR3 sequence is 16 residues long. The DNA for the CDR3 is TGTGCCAGCAGAGCCGGGACAGGACATTACACCGGGGAGCTGTTTTTT. It yields the protein CASRAGTGHYTGELFF.

This clone has more than one count but fewer than ten. The chain recombines TRBV3-1 (or the pseudogene TRBV3-2) with TRBJ1-5; D not resolved. Between the trimmed V and J ends, which lost 0 bases and 1 base, there was a span of 13 bases. Germline lookup yields CDR1 LGHDT and CDR2 YNNKEL (reference sequence). CDR3 length: 17 amino acids. This CDR3 reads CASSQDLDLRSNQPQHF. DNA of the CDR3: TGTGCCAGCAGCCAAGATCTCGACTTGCGGAGCAATCAGCCCCAGCATTTT.

The CDR3 DNA is TGCGCCAGCAGCCAAGTCCTCCCTCCAGGGGGAGATGAAAAACTGTTTTTT. This translates into CASSQVLPPGGDEKLFF. This chain links TRBV4-3 with TRBJ1-4, with 7 positions matching TRBD1. Trimming removed 1 base from V and 6 bases from J; junction bases left unmatched: 11. The CDR3 length is 17 residues. Looked up from germline, CDR1 is LGHNA and CDR2 is YSLEER.

The chain links TRBV19 to TRBJ1-2, with D perhaps TRBD1 (6 bases). Looked up from germline, CDR1 is LNHDA and CDR2 is SQIVND (reference sequence). This CDR3 is built from 9 residues. The chain's CDR3 is CLLGGGYTF. The CDR3 DNA sequence: TGTTTGCTTGGGGGCGGCTACACCTTC.

CDR3 nucleotides: TGTGCCAGCTCACCGGTGGGACTCACAAGCTCCTATAATTCACCCCTCCACTTT. As protein: CASSPVGLTSSYNSPLHF. The chain couples TRBV18 to TRBJ1-6; a possible D gene is TRBD1 (5 bases). V was cut by 3 bases and J by 0 bases, with 15 bases left in between. The CDR3 length is 18 residues. Per the germline V gene, CDR1 is KGHSH and CDR2 is LQKENI.

The chain couples TRBV7-8 to TRBJ2-6, with a possible D match to TRBD1 (5 bases). Germline V gene data show CDR1 as SGHVS and CDR2 as FQNEAQ. Trimming removed 5 bases at V and 0 bases at J, with 20 bases between. This CDR3 has 19 amino acids. The CDR3 DNA reads as TGTGCCAGCAGCCTAATACCCCATCGCAGGGACTCTGGGGCCAACGTCCTGACTTTC. Amino acid sequence: CASSLIPHRRDSGANVLTF. The full variable domain, completed using reference TRBV7-8 and TRBJ2-6, is GAGVSQSPRYKVAKRGQDVALRCDPISGHVSLFWYQQALGQGPEFLTYFQNEAQLDKSGLPSDRFFAERPEGSVSTLKIQRTQQEDSAVYLCASSLIPHRRDSGANVLTFGAGSRLTVL.

The V call is TRBV18, the J call TRBJ2-7, with D hard to call. CDR3 length equals 14 residues. Trimming pared 4 bases from V and 2 bases from J, leaving 12 bases between. Germline assignment: CDR1 KGHSH and CDR2 LQKENI. Here the CDR3 DNA reads TGTGCCAGCTCACGCGAGAGAGAGACCTACGAGCAGTACTTC. It encodes CASSRERETYEQYF.

The chain employs TRBV28 and TRBJ1-1, with D possibly being TRBD1 (6 bases). The CDR3 is made up of 15 amino acids. V lost 5 bases and J 3 bases, leaving 16 bases between the germline ends. Germline loops: CDR1 MDHEN, CDR2 SYDVKM. DNA for the CDR3: TGTGCCAGCAGTACAGTACGGGGGGCTCACACTGAAGCTTTCTTT. This gives the protein CASSTVRGAHTEAFF.

This chain links TRBV7-6 with TRBJ2-7, with TRBD1 matching 10 bases. This CDR3 contains 15 residues. Per germline, CDR1 SGHVS and CDR2 FNYEAQ. The V segment lost 3 bases and the J segment 3 bases; nucleotides outside the gene matches: 5. The CDR3 DNA is TGTGCCAGCAGCTTGGCGGACAGGGGGGGCTACGAGCAGTACTTC. It is translated as CASSLADRGGYEQYF.

The V call is TRBV4-1, the J call TRBJ2-3; D not resolved. Trimming cost V 2 bases and J 3 bases, with 9 bases left between them. CDR3 size: 14 residues. Germline CDR1 MGHRA, CDR2 YSYEKL. The CDR3: CASSQPSRTDTQYF. The CDR3 DNA follows: TGCGCCAGCAGCCAACCCTCGCGAACAGATACGCAGTATTTT.

The chain joins TRBV5-1 to TRBJ2-7, with 8 bases aligning to TRBD2. The J segment lost 2 bases and the V segment lost 2 bases, leaving 6 bases of the junction unmatched. Germline V gives CDR1 SGHRS, CDR2 YFSETQ. CDR3 length: 15 amino acids. Here the CDR3 DNA reads TGCGCCAGCAGCTTACGGGGGGGTTTTACCTACGAGCAGTACTTC. Amino acid sequence: CASSLRGGFTYEQYF. The full variable domain, rest sourced from reference TRBV5-1 and TRBJ2-7, is KAGVTQTPRYLIKTRGQQVTLSCSPISGHRSVSWYQQTPGQGLQFLFEYFSETQRNKGNFPGRFSGRQFSNSRSEMNVSTLELGDSALYLCASSLRGGFTYEQYFGPGTRLTVT.

The CDR3 region is CASTEYIRGNQPQHF. CDR3 coding DNA: TGTGCCAGTACCGAGTACATTCGGGGCAATCAGCCCCAGCATTTT. This chain uses TRBV19 with TRBJ1-5; D not resolved. The CDR3 is made up of 15 amino acids. Trimming shortened V by 7 bases and J by 2 bases, and 15 bases separated the two germline ends. Germline V gives CDR1 LNHDA, CDR2 SQIVND (reference sequence).

The gene calls are TRBV10-3 and TRBJ2-7; D call uncertain. Trimming pared 3 bases from V and 4 bases from J, leaving 7 bases between. CDR3 size: 12 residues. Germline lookup yields CDR1 ENHRY and CDR2 SYGVKD. The CDR3 DNA reads as TGTGCCATCAGTGAACGCAGTTACGAGCAGTACTTC. As protein: CAISERSYEQYF.

On this clone: Other DNA sequences from this sample encode an identical CDR3 as well. The chain carries TRBV7-2 and TRBJ2-5; D gene uncertain. V was cut by 9 bases and J by 5 bases, with 10 bases left in between. CDR1 SGHTA and CDR2 FQGNSA come from the germline V gene. The CDR3 consists of 11 residues. CDR3 bases: TGTGCCAGTAGTCCCCGGGAGACCCAGTACTTC. Residues: CASSPRETQYF.

The chain links TRBV7-2 to TRBJ2-3; D remains ambiguous. CDR3 size: 15 residues. CDR1 is SGHTA and CDR2 is FQGNSA in the germline V gene. V lost 0 bases and J lost 2, with 9 bases in between. The CDR3 protein is CASSLAALSTDTQYF. The CDR3 nucleotides read TGTGCCAGCAGCTTAGCGGCCCTCTCCACAGATACGCAGTATTTT.

The chain recombines TRBV5-4 with TRBJ2-1; 7 nucleotides match TRBD1. The germline CDR1 and CDR2 sequences are SGHNT and YYREEE (reference sequence). Germline trimming cut 4 bases from V and 0 bases from J; bases unmatched to any gene: 1. The CDR3 is made up of 14 amino acids. The CDR3 is CASSAGGSYNEQFF. For the CDR3, the DNA is TGTGCCAGCAGCGCAGGGGGCTCCTACAATGAGCAGTTCTTC.

V is TRBV5-6 and J is TRBJ2-5; D might be TRBD2 (6 bases). The V end was cut by 4 bases, the J end by 1 base, with 14 bases between. Germline CDR1 is SGHDT and CDR2 is YYEEEE. CDR3 length equals 15 residues. CDR3 sequence (DNA): TGTGCCAGCAGCCCGGACCGGGGGATCCAAGAGACCCAGTACTTC. Its protein product is CASSPDRGIQETQYF.